Listed below are T cell receptor beta chains from one sample, sequenced in a study of a mutant IDH1 vaccine in newly diagnosed glioma. Data came from immunoSEQ multiplex PCR; TCRdb stores just in-frame clones and leaves some out. The table records about 67,000 clones, roughly 87% of them present only once. These receptors' antigens are unknown. Sequencing was performed on PBMCs, taken from a glioma patient whose treatment included an IDH1 peptide vaccine. The receptors originated from a man aged 30 to 39 with glioma. Both conserved end residues are part of each CDR3. The D gene is left open where the match is weak. For some rows the clone size is stated as once, few or many, or as a class when expanded; others skip it.

J | V | D | size | CDR3 | DNA
TRBJ1-5 | TRBV2 | TRBD1 | once | CASSHPNAGTVGNQPQHF | TGTGCCAGCAGCCACCCAAATGCCGGGACAGTCGGCAATCAGCCCCAGCATTTT
TRBJ1-1 | TRBV7-9 | TRBD1 | few | CASSLPTGDTEAFF | TGTGCCAGCAGCTTACCCACAGGGGACACTGAAGCTTTCTTT
TRBJ1-4 | TRBV6-1 | NA | NA | CASLGRDVNEKLFF | TGTGCCAGCCTCGGCCGGGACGTGAATGAAAAACTGTTTTTT
TRBJ2-7 | TRBV30 | NA | NA | CAWQKGEGGLASYEQYF | TGTGCCTGGCAAAAGGGGGAGGGGGGCCTTGCTTCCTACGAGCAGTACTTC
TRBJ2-5 | TRBV19 | NA | once | CASSIGRVNQETQYF | TGTGCCAGTAGTATAGGCAGGGTAAATCAAGAGACCCAGTACTTC
TRBJ2-4 | TRBV6-4 | TRBD2 | NA | CASSTSGGAAIQYF | TGTGCCAGCTCGACTAGCGGGGGGGCGGCCATTCAGTACTTC
TRBJ2-7 | TRBV11-3 | NA | NA | CASGEWRDSHEQYF | TGTGCCAGCGGTGAATGGAGGGATTCCCACGAGCAGTACTTC
TRBJ1-5 | TRBV7-2 | NA | NA | CASSREGGDQPQHF | TGTGCCAGCAGCAGGGAGGGTGGGGATCAGCCCCAGCATTTT
TRBJ2-7 | TRBV7-9 | NA | NA | CASSHSYEQYF | TGTGCCAGCAGCCACTCCTACGAGCAGTACTTC
TRBJ2-3 | TRBV7-9 | NA | NA | CASSPGSGDTQYF | TGTGCCAGCAGCCCCGGTTCGGGAGATACGCAGTATTTT
TRBJ2-7 | TRBV7-9 | TRBD1 | NA | CASSLWPLFSGTGVGEQYF | TGTGCCAGCAGCTTGTGGCCCCTCTTCTCCGGGACAGGGGTGGGTGAGCAGTACTTC
TRBJ2-7 | TRBV27 | TRBD2 | NA | CASSPKTSGSYEQYF | TGTGCCAGCAGTCCCAAGACTAGCGGGTCATACGAGCAGTACTTC
TRBJ2-5 | TRBV5-6 | NA | NA | CASSLDPGNRVRETQYF | TGTGCCAGCAGCTTGGACCCGGGGAACAGGGTGAGGGAGACCCAGTACTTC
TRBJ1-1 | TRBV4-1 | NA | NA | CASSRQQANTEAFF | TGCGCCAGCAGCCGGCAACAGGCAAACACTGAAGCTTTCTTT
TRBJ2-1 | TRBV5-6 | NA | NA | CASSLQGNNEQFF | TGTGCCAGCAGCTTACAGGGAAACAATGAGCAGTTCTTC
TRBJ2-2 | TRBV4-1 | NA | NA | CASSQVAKNTGELFF | TGCGCCAGCAGCCAAGTGGCCAAGAACACCGGGGAGCTGTTTTTT
TRBJ2-3 | TRBV6-1 | NA | NA | CASSEAPTPGHSWGADTQYF | TGTGCCAGCAGTGAAGCCCCCACCCCGGGACATTCCTGGGGCGCAGATACGCAGTATTTT
TRBJ1-3 | TRBV27 | TRBD1 | NA | CASSSGQGNTIYF | TGTGCCAGCAGTTCGGGACAGGGAAACACCATATATTTT
TRBJ2-5 | TRBV7-8 | NA | NA | CASSLASGGGPYF | TGTGCCAGCAGCTTAGCATCTGGTGGGGGTCCGTACTTC
TRBJ2-7 | TRBV10-3 | NA | NA | CAISVGGISSYEQYF | TGTGCCATCAGTGTAGGGGGGATTTCTTCCTACGAGCAGTACTTC
TRBJ1-1 | TRBV5-4 | TRBD1 | NA | CASSPTGQGESGNTEAFF | TGTGCCAGCAGCCCAACTGGACAGGGCGAGTCGGGGAACACTGAAGCTTTCTTT
TRBJ1-1 | TRBV6-4 | NA | NA | CASSDRGNTEAFF | TGTGCCAGCAGTGACAGGGGGAACACTGAAGCTTTCTTT
TRBJ2-6 | TRBV5-1 | NA | NA | CASSLVQVSGANVLTF | TGCGCCAGCAGCTTGGTTCAGGTCTCTGGGGCCAACGTCCTGACTTTC
TRBJ2-7 | TRBV5-8 | NA | few | CASKAAARLNEQYF | TGTGCCAGCAAAGCGGCAGCTAGGCTCAACGAGCAGTACTTC
TRBJ1-1 | TRBV7-2 | NA | NA | CASSLGQGNTEAFF | TGTGCCAGCAGCTTAGGGCAGGGGAACACTGAAGCTTTCTTT
TRBJ2-3 | TRBV6-4 | TRBD2 | medium-sized | CASSAAGDTDTQYF | TGTGCCAGCAGTGCGGCGGGAGACACAGATACGCAGTATTTT
TRBJ1-1 | TRBV13 | NA | NA | CASSKRQGMNTEAFF | TGTGCCAGCAGCAAAAGGCAGGGGATGAACACTGAAGCTTTCTTT
TRBJ2-7 | TRBV7-7 | NA | NA | CASSLGTGSSYEQYF | TGTGCCAGCAGCCTCGGAACAGGGAGCTCCTACGAGCAGTACTTC
TRBJ1-3 | TRBV27 | NA | NA | CASSPAGLRSGNTIYF | TGTGCCAGCAGTCCCGCGGGACTCCGCTCTGGAAACACCATATATTTT
TRBJ1-1 | TRBV5-1 | NA | few | CASSWGSSGDTEAFF | TGCGCCAGCAGCTGGGGGAGTTCCGGGGACACTGAAGCTTTCTTT
TRBJ2-7 | TRBV6-5 | TRBD2 | NA | CASSLSGGTSYEQYF | TGTGCCAGCAGTCTTAGCGGGGGGACCTCCTACGAGCAGTACTTC